This T cell receptor beta chain emerged from a study of post-analysis software for immune sequencing data. Overall study context: Patients had relapsing-remitting, secondary progressive or progressive-relapsing multiple sclerosis; some lacked subtype. General study points: Those samples that were prepared in the same batch co-clustered strongly by F measure. Compared with controls, patients had more of about five TRBV segments, including TRBV5-6, TRBV5-1 and TRBV20-1. Multiple sclerosis was associated with a significant reduction in normalized Chao1 diversity relative to controls.

Included in the TCR beta cDNA libraries were unique molecular identifiers. From around 1 to 10 million T cells, around 500,000 cDNA molecules were obtained. Each CDR3 protein is one row after TCRdb ran MiXCR on the PCR reads. The sample yields a few hundred thousand distinct CDR3 sequences, around 33% seen once. This clonotype was detected a few times. What it binds is not known. The V end lost 3 bases, the J end lost 5 bases, and 10 bases lay between the germline ends. The CDR3 loop spans 12 amino acids. Per germline, CDR1 DFQATT and CDR2 SNEGSKA (reference sequence). The TCR was taken from a girl under 18 with multiple sclerosis. Input material: blood. The chain uses TRBV20-1 and TRBJ2-5; D is undetermined. DNA of the CDR3: TGCAGTGCTAGCCCCTCTCGGGAGACCCAGTACTTC. Amino acid sequence: CSASPSRETQYF.